Each of the 21 T cell receptor beta chains below was sequenced from the same sample in a study of cytomegalovirus exposure and HLA in healthy donors. Vbeta (60) and Jbeta (13) primers were used in the PCR. Using immunoSEQ multiplex PCR, the repertoire was profiled, and TCRdb retains in-frame clones only, with some absent. The sample lists 95,000 to 110,000 clones, about 9.5% occurring once. Sequencing was done on a sample of PBMCs. These receptors came from a man aged 35 to 55 in good health and CMV-seropositive.

This clone showed up just a few times. Other DNA sequences in this sample translate to the same CDR3. This sequence joins TRBV9 and TRBJ1-3, with unresolved D. CDR3 length equals 15 residues. Germline V gene sequence: CDR1 SGDLS, CDR2 YYNGEE. With 0 bases removed from V and 0 bases from J, the gap between germline ends came to 7 bases. The CDR3 sequence: CASSVGESSGNTIYF. The DNA for the CDR3 is TGTGCCAGCAGCGTAGGAGAGAGCTCTGGAAACACCATATATTTT.

The V call is TRBV11-3, the J call TRBJ2-2; 13 bases are a match to TRBD2. The CDR3 sequence is 16 residues long. V shed 0 bases, J shed 6 bases, and the junction held 1 base outside the gene matches. Germline loops: CDR1 SGHNT, CDR2 YENEEA. The CDR3 loop reads CASSLDGLAGAGELFF. CDR3 sequence (DNA): TGTGCCAGCAGCTTAGATGGACTAGCGGGAGCCGGGGAGCTGTTTTTT. Drawing the rest from reference TRBV11-3 and TRBJ2-2, the complete variable domain is EAGVVQSPRYKIIEKKQPVAFWCNPISGHNTLYWYLQNLGQGPELLIRYENEEAVDDSQLPKDRFSAERLKGVDSTLKIQPAELGDSAVYLCASSLDGLAGAGELFFGEGSRLTVL.

The genes are TRBV7-9 and TRBJ1-1, with TRBD1 matching 12 bases. The CDR3 totals 16 residues. Trimming took 7 bases from V and 11 from J; bases not matched to a gene: 17. Germline loops: CDR1 SEHNR, CDR2 FQNEAQ (reference sequence). The CDR3 region is CASTRAAGQGAHGAFF. The CDR3 nucleotides are TGTGCCAGCACTAGGGCCGCGGGACAGGGGGCGCATGGGGCTTTCTTT.

This clone was recorded a few times. V is TRBV28 and J is TRBJ2-7; D perhaps matches TRBD2 (5 bases). V dropped 2 bases and J dropped 6 bases, with 20 bases sitting between them. CDR3 length equals 16 residues. Per the germline V gene, CDR1 is MDHEN and CDR2 is SYDVKM. The DNA of the CDR3 is TGTGCCAGCAGTTTAAGAACTAGTACTTTCTTTTGCGAGCAGTACTTC. It is translated as CASSLRTSTFFCEQYF.

As concerns this clone: A much bigger clone sits one base away, suggesting this may be a read error. The rearrangement uses TRBV13 and TRBJ1-4; D unresolved. This CDR3 has 11 residues. Trimming stripped 5 bases from V and 5 bases from J, with 3 bases between. Germline-derived CDR1 and CDR2 are PRHDT and FYEKMQ (reference sequence). This chain's CDR3 is CASSLNEKLFF. For the CDR3, the DNA is TGTGCCAGCAGCCTGAATGAAAAACTGTTTTTT. Variable domain in full (rest from reference TRBV13 and TRBJ1-4): AAGVIQSPRHLIKEKRETATLKCYPIPRHDTVYWYQQGPGQDPQFLISFYEKMQSDKGSIPDRFSAQQFSDYHSELNMSSLELGDSALYFCASSLNEKLFFGSGTQLSVL.

This clone came up a few times. The chain couples TRBV9 to TRBJ2-1; 14 bases map to TRBD2. Germline-derived CDR1 and CDR2 are SGDLS and YYNGEE. The CDR3 is 15 amino acids. The V gene end was trimmed by 4 bases and the J gene end by 8 bases; junction bases not matched to a gene: 5. CDR3 nucleotides: TGTGCCAGCAGCCTTGGGACTAGCGGGAGCTATGAGCAGTTCTTC. Protein sequence: CASSLGTSGSYEQFF.

This clone came up a few times. The chain uses TRBV7-6 and TRBJ2-7; 9 bases map to TRBD1. Trimming removed 2 bases from V and 3 bases from J; junction bases left unmatched: 5. The CDR3 has 15 residues. Germline loops: CDR1 SGHVS, CDR2 FNYEAQ. The CDR3 nucleotides are TGTGCCAGCAGCTTAATAGGGACAGGGATCTACGAGCAGTACTTC. It yields the protein CASSLIGTGIYEQYF. The full variable domain, in which reference TRBV7-6 and TRBJ2-7 provide the parts outside the CDR3, is GAGVSQSPRYKVTKRGQDVALRCDPISGHVSLYWYRQALGQGPEFLTYFNYEAQQDKSGLPNDRFSAERPEGSISTLTIQRTEQRDSAMYRCASSLIGTGIYEQYFGPGTRLTVT.

V gene TRBV28 combines with J gene TRBJ2-3, with a weak D call TRBD2 (7 bases). CDR1 and CDR2 from the germline V gene are MDHEN and SYDVKM. Trimming removed 6 bases at V and 3 bases at J, with 19 bases between. The CDR3 contains 16 residues. CDR3 in DNA: TGTGCCAGCAGCACGGGGAGAGGGGGGGGGACAGATACGCAGTATTTT. This translates into CASSTGRGGGTDTQYF.

This clone was picked up a small number of times. The chain carries TRBV6-5 and TRBJ2-7, with D possibly being TRBD2 (5 bases). Looked up from germline, CDR1 is MNHEY and CDR2 is SVGAGI. V was clipped by 3 bases and J by 2 bases, with 8 bases between them. This CDR3 comprises 13 residues. This CDR3 is CASSYSGAYEQYF. The CDR3 bases are TGTGCCAGCAGTTATTCCGGGGCCTACGAGCAGTACTTC.

This clone was counted only a few times. The CDR3 here is CASSLDRQGSYEQYF. For the CDR3, the DNA is TGTGCCAGCAGCTTAGACAGACAGGGTTCCTACGAGCAGTACTTC. The V and J genes are TRBV7-9 and TRBJ2-5; TRBD1 matches at 7 bases. With the DNA end fitting TRBJ2-7 better, the J assignment may be wrong. CDR3 size: 15 residues. Germline-derived CDR1 and CDR2 are SEHNR and FQNEAQ (reference sequence).

In its sample, this clone was seen a few times. This chain's CDR3 is CASSDMLAGQETQYF. CDR3 DNA sequence: TGTGCCAGCAGTGACATGTTAGCGGGGCAAGAGACCCAGTACTTC. The chain employs TRBV6-4 and TRBJ2-5; 8 nucleotides agree with TRBD2. V lost 2 bases and J lost 2; bases outside the gene matches: 4. This CDR3 has 15 amino acids. Germline loops: CDR1 MRHNA, CDR2 SNTAGT.

This clone came up a few times. The CDR3 protein is CSASSEEQFF. The CDR3 DNA reads TGCAGTGCTTCTAGTGAGGAGCAGTTCTTC. The rearrangement uses TRBV20-1 and TRBJ2-1; unclear D gene. Trimming pared 5 bases from V and 10 bases from J, leaving 9 bases between. The germline CDR1 and CDR2 sequences are DFQATT and SNEGSKA (reference sequence). CDR3 size: 10 residues.

A few counts support this clone. The V and J genes are TRBV9 and TRBJ2-1, with 10 bases fitting TRBD2. This CDR3 region has 20 residues. V lost 0 bases and J lost 9; bases outside the gene matches: 21. Germline loops: CDR1 SGDLS, CDR2 YYNGEE. In nucleotides, the CDR3 is TGTGCCAGCAGCGTAGATTCAGGACTAGCGGTCCGCAGGAGGGGGGGTGAGCAGTTCTTC. Translation: CASSVDSGLAVRRRGGEQFF.

This clone was recorded a few times. V gene TRBV5-6 combines with J gene TRBJ1-2; possible D gene TRBD1, 5 bases. Looked up from germline, CDR1 is SGHDT and CDR2 is YYEEEE. This CDR3 is built from 12 residues. Trimming cost V 5 bases and J 7 bases, with 12 bases left between them. This chain's CDR3 is CASSTGSFGYTF. The CDR3 DNA is TGTGCCAGCAGTACAGGAAGCTTTGGCTACACCTTC.

In its sample, this clone was seen a few times. The rearrangement joins TRBV10-2 to TRBJ1-1; 9 bases agree with TRBD1. The junction had 1 base not matched to a gene; V was cut back by 3 bases and J by 5 bases. Germline CDR1 reads WSHSY; CDR2 reads SAAADI. The CDR3 runs 13 residues. The CDR3 coding sequence is TGCGCCAGCAGTGAAGACAGGGGGACTGAAGCTTTCTTT. Its protein product is CASSEDRGTEAFF.

This clone was detected a few times. The rearrangement joins TRBV5-5 to TRBJ2-7; possible D gene TRBD1, 6 bases. Looked up from germline, CDR1 is SGHKS and CDR2 is YYEKEE (reference sequence). The V and J ends lost 3 bases and 4 bases respectively, with 14 bases between them. The CDR3 is 14 residues long. DNA of the CDR3: TGTGCCAGCAGCTCACAGGGCGACGTATACGAGCAGTACTTC. This translates into CASSSQGDVYEQYF.

The chain joins TRBV27 to TRBJ1-2, with 12 bases aligning to TRBD1. The length of the CDR3 is 15 residues. V was pared by 6 bases and J by 5 bases, with 7 bases of the junction left unmatched. Looked up from germline, CDR1 is MNHEY and CDR2 is SMNVEV (reference sequence). CDR3: CASRPGQGASYGYTF. In DNA, the CDR3 is TGTGCCAGCAGACCGGGACAGGGGGCATCATATGGCTACACCTTC.

This clone was counted only a few times. The genes are TRBV19 and TRBJ2-3; 11 positions match TRBD2. The V segment lost 3 bases and the J segment 6 bases; nucleotides outside the gene matches: 8. Germline loops: CDR1 LNHDA, CDR2 SQIVND (reference sequence). There are 16 residues in the CDR3. CDR3 DNA sequence: TGTGCCAGTAGTATCGGTAGCGGGAGGGGAGCGGATACGCAGTATTTT. Translated: CASSIGSGRGADTQYF.

The chain is built from TRBV5-4 and TRBJ2-1; 12 bases match TRBD2. This CDR3 is built from 14 residues. Germline assignment: CDR1 SGHNT and CDR2 YYREEE (reference sequence). After removal of 6 bases from V and 5 bases from J, the junction contained 3 bases not matched to a gene. CDR3 in DNA: TGTGCCAGCACCTGGACTAGCGGGGACAATGAGCAGTTCTTC. It specifies CASTWTSGDNEQFF. The full variable domain, completed using reference TRBV5-4 and TRBJ2-1, is ETGVTQSPTHLIKTRGQQVTLRCSSQSGHNTVSWYQQALGQGPQFIFQYYREEENGRGNFPPRFSGLQFPNYSSELNVNALELDDSALYLCASTWTSGDNEQFFGPGTRLTVL.

V usage is TRBV6-1 and J usage is TRBJ2-1; D is undetermined. The germline CDR1 and CDR2 sequences are MNHNS and SASEGT. CDR3 length equals 15 residues. The V gene lost 6 bases and the J gene lost 0 bases, with 12 bases spanning the gap. The CDR3 loop reads CASSQTASSYNEQFF. CDR3 nucleotides: TGTGCCAGCAGCCAGACTGCTAGCTCCTACAATGAGCAGTTCTTC.

V gene TRBV6-6 combines with J gene TRBJ2-7; D is perhaps TRBD2 (5 bases). Germline assignment: CDR1 MNHNY and CDR2 SVGAGI (reference sequence). Trimming cost V 0 bases and J 5 bases, with 11 bases left between them. CDR3 length equals 14 residues. CDR3 in DNA: TGTGCCAGCAGTTACTCGAATACTAGGGACGAGCAGTACTTC. It yields the protein CASSYSNTRDEQYF.